These 30 T cell receptor beta chains were all obtained from the same sample, sequenced in a study of T cell responses to AZD1222 COVID-19 vaccine. TCRdb keeps only in-frame clones here, not all; method: immunoSEQ multiplex PCR. The table lists about 100,000 clones, 91% of them singletons. The sequencing used peripheral blood, collected 28 days after the second AZD1222 dose. The receptors were gathered from an adult who received the AZD1222 COVID-19 vaccine.

The chain employs TRBV27 and TRBJ1-2; D gene uncertain. V lost 4 bases, J lost 6 bases, and 18 bases lay in between. The CDR3 is 15 residues long. Germline V lookup: CDR1 MNHEY, CDR2 SMNVEV (reference sequence). The CDR3 spells CASSSRTLTDDGYTF. Here the CDR3 DNA reads TGTGCCAGCAGTTCCCGGACCTTAACAGACGATGGCTACACCTTC.

V and J are TRBV28 and TRBJ1-5; perhaps TRBD1 as D (6 bases). This CDR3 comprises 14 residues. Trimming removed 2 bases from V and 4 bases from J, with 9 bases in between. Per germline, CDR1 MDHEN and CDR2 SYDVKM. In DNA, the CDR3 is TGTGCCAGCAGTTTACCAGGGGCAAATCAGCCCCAGCATTTT. It specifies CASSLPGANQPQHF.

The genes are TRBV9 and TRBJ2-3, with D possibly being TRBD2 (5 bases). The CDR3 sequence is 16 residues long. The V and J ends lost 1 base and 4 bases respectively, with 16 bases between them. Germline CDR1 and CDR2: SGDLS and YYNGEE. The CDR3 protein is CASSVNSRGSSDTQYF. CDR3 bases: TGTGCCAGCAGCGTAAATAGCAGAGGGAGCTCAGATACGCAGTATTTT.

The V call is TRBV11-2, the J call TRBJ2-5; 7 nucleotides match TRBD1. This CDR3 is built from 14 residues. V shed 1 base and J 5 bases; nucleotides not matched to a gene: 4. The germline V gene has CDR1 SGHAT and CDR2 FQNNGV. The CDR3 loop reads CASSLVMTGETQYF. In DNA form, the CDR3 reads TGTGCCAGCAGCTTAGTTATGACAGGGGAGACCCAGTACTTC.

The V call is TRBV28, the J call TRBJ1-4, with TRBD1 matching over 9 bases. V shed 6 bases, J shed 8 bases, and the junction held 13 bases outside the gene matches. CDR1 is MDHEN, CDR2 SYDVKM, per germline. The CDR3 spans 16 residues. CDR3 DNA: TGTGCCAGCAGGAAGAACAGGGGGCTAAGGGACGAAAAACTGTTTTTT. Amino acid sequence: CASRKNRGLRDEKLFF.

The rearrangement joins TRBV13 to TRBJ2-7, with D possibly being TRBD2 (6 bases). The V end lost 4 bases, the J end lost 4 bases, and 14 bases lay between the germline ends. Looked up from germline, CDR1 is PRHDT and CDR2 is FYEKMQ (reference sequence). The CDR3 extends over 14 amino acids. The CDR3 DNA reads as TGTGCCAGCAGCTCCGGGACTGTCAAGTACGAGCAGTACTTC. This gives the protein CASSSGTVKYEQYF. Full variable domain (missing parts from reference TRBV13 and TRBJ2-7): AAGVIQSPRHLIKEKRETATLKCYPIPRHDTVYWYQQGPGQDPQFLISFYEKMQSDKGSIPDRFSAQQFSDYHSELNMSSLELGDSALYFCASSSGTVKYEQYFGPGTRLTVT.

The rearrangement uses TRBV6-5 and TRBJ1-1; 8 bases map to TRBD1. This CDR3 is built from 14 residues. J gave up 4 bases and V 6 bases, and 7 bases lay outside the gene matches. Germline lookup yields CDR1 MNHEY and CDR2 SVGAGI. As DNA, the CDR3 is TGTGCCAGCAGACCTAGAACAGGGGGCACTGAAGCTTTCTTT. Protein: CASRPRTGGTEAFF.

This rearrangement joins TRBV10-1 to TRBJ1-5; D not certain. This CDR3 has 12 residues. V was clipped by 3 bases and J by 6 bases, with 6 bases between them. Germline assignment: CDR1 WNHNN and CDR2 SYGVQD (reference sequence). For the CDR3, the DNA is TGCGCCAGCAGTGATACGCGTCAGCCCCAGCATTTT. This gives the protein CASSDTRQPQHF.

The J gene is TRBJ2-1, the V gene TRBV25-1; no reliable D call. V dropped 6 bases and J dropped 5 bases, with 11 bases sitting between them. This CDR3 contains 13 residues. Germline V gene data show CDR1 as MGHDK and CDR2 as SYGVNS. The CDR3 nucleotides are TGTGCCAGCAGATACGGGCCTAACAATGAGCAGTTCTTC. Its protein is CASRYGPNNEQFF.

The chain joins TRBV5-1 to TRBJ2-3; TRBD2 agrees at 8 bases. V dropped 1 base and J dropped 4; count of bases not matched to a gene: 5. CDR3 length: 15 amino acids. CDR1 SGHRS and CDR2 YFSETQ come from the germline V gene. CDR3 DNA: TGCGCCAGCAGCTTGCCGGGAGGGAACGCAGATACGCAGTATTTT. Translating it yields CASSLPGGNADTQYF.

The genes are TRBV29-1 and TRBJ2-2; a weak D match, TRBD2 (6 bases). The V end was cut by 6 bases, the J end by 0 bases, with 17 bases between. The CDR3 consists of 16 residues. CDR1 SQVTM and CDR2 ANQGSEA come from the germline V gene. The CDR3 reads CSVDGGGTTNTGELFF. The CDR3 DNA reads as TGCAGCGTGGACGGGGGAGGCACTACGAACACCGGGGAGCTGTTTTTT.

The chain uses TRBV27 and TRBJ1-6; tentatively, D is TRBD1 (5 bases). This CDR3 spans 15 amino acids. Trimming cost V 3 bases and J 7 bases, with 13 bases left between them. Germline CDR1 and CDR2: MNHEY and SMNVEV (reference sequence). The CDR3 region has the DNA TGTGCCAGCAGTTTCGCCCTCGGGGGGAATTCACCCCTCCACTTT. It encodes CASSFALGGNSPLHF.

This clone has just a few counts. V usage is TRBV5-4 and J usage is TRBJ2-7, with D maybe TRBD1 (6 bases). Germline CDR1 is SGHNT and CDR2 is YYREEE (reference sequence). This CDR3 has 14 amino acids. Trimming removed 6 bases at V and 2 bases at J, with 15 bases between. CDR3 in amino acids: CASNIQGSTYEQYF. DNA of the CDR3: TGTGCCAGCAACATACAGGGTTCGACCTACGAGCAGTACTTC.

DNA for the CDR3: TGTGCCAGCTCACCAGCGAGACAGGGGCTGAACACTGAAGCTTTCTTT. It is translated as CASSPARQGLNTEAFF. The rearrangement joins TRBV18 to TRBJ1-1, with 8 bases lining up with TRBD1. Germline trimming cut 2 bases from V and 0 bases from J; bases unmatched to any gene: 5. The CDR3 sequence is 16 residues long. Germline CDR1 reads KGHSH; CDR2 reads LQKENI.

V is TRBV11-2 and J is TRBJ2-7; the D gene is possibly TRBD2 (7 bases). The CDR3 runs to 14 residues. The ends were cut back, 7 bases at V and 2 bases at J, with 15 bases in the middle. Germline values: CDR1 SGHAT, CDR2 FQNNGV. This CDR3 is CASTPWGGPYEQYF. DNA of the CDR3: TGTGCCAGCACCCCTTGGGGGGGCCCCTACGAGCAGTACTTC.

V and J are TRBV5-1 and TRBJ2-1; tentatively, D is TRBD1 (6 bases). The germline V gene encodes CDR1 SGHRS and CDR2 YFSETQ. V was pared by 7 bases and J by 0 bases, with 14 bases between. This CDR3 has 15 residues. For the CDR3, the DNA is TGCGCCAGCGGGACGGACAGTGCCTCCTACAATGAGCAGTTCTTC. It translates to CASGTDSASYNEQFF.

The V gene is TRBV27, the J gene TRBJ1-1; D remains ambiguous. Germline V gene sequence: CDR1 MNHEY, CDR2 SMNVEV (reference sequence). V was pared by 2 bases and J by 6 bases, with 10 bases between. The CDR3 is 13 residues long. The CDR3 region has the DNA TGTGCCAGCAGTTTACCGGGAACGGCTGAAGCTTTCTTT. Translating gives CASSLPGTAEAFF.

This sequence joins TRBV5-8 and TRBJ2-1; D is possibly TRBD2 (6 bases). Per the germline V gene, CDR1 is SGHTS and CDR2 is YDEGEE. This CDR3 comprises 15 residues. Trimming took off 5 bases at V and 0 bases at J, with 12 bases between the two ends. As DNA, the CDR3 is TGTGCCAGCAGGAGCGACGGGAGCTCCTACAATGAGCAGTTCTTC. It codes for CASRSDGSSYNEQFF.

This rearrangement joins TRBV13 to TRBJ2-1; 9 bases are a match to TRBD2. J lost 3 bases, V lost 5 bases, and 2 bases had no gene match. This CDR3 is 14 amino acids long. The V gene's germline CDR1 is PRHDT and CDR2 FYEKMQ (reference sequence). The CDR3 nucleotides read TGTGCCAGCAGCCGACTAGCGGTCTACAATGAGCAGTTCTTC. Translated: CASSRLAVYNEQFF.

Concerning this clone itself: This CDR3 is also generated by other DNA sequences in the sample. The chain links TRBV7-2 to TRBJ1-5; 8 bases line up with TRBD1. The CDR3 contains 15 residues. Losses at the gene ends were 1 base for V and 1 base for J; bases not matched to a gene: 0. The germline V gene encodes CDR1 SGHTA and CDR2 FQGNSA. CDR3 nucleotide sequence: TGTGCCAGCAGCTTAGGGACAGGGAGCAATCAGCCCCAGCATTTT. Translation: CASSLGTGSNQPQHF.

The rearrangement joins TRBV9 to TRBJ2-6; D call uncertain. V lost 0 bases to trimming and J lost 0 bases, with 4 bases between them. The CDR3 loop spans 15 amino acids. Germline CDR1 reads SGDLS; CDR2 reads YYNGEE. CDR3: CASSVAGSGANVLTF. The DNA for the CDR3 is TGTGCCAGCAGCGTAGCAGGCTCTGGGGCCAACGTCCTGACTTTC.

CDR3 nucleotides: TGTGCCAGCAGCTTAGCCCTGTTAGGGACCGGCTACACCTTC. It specifies CASSLALLGTGYTF. V usage is TRBV7-8 and J usage is TRBJ1-2; perhaps TRBD1 as D (5 bases). The ends were cut back, 0 bases at V and 8 bases at J, with 13 bases in the middle. The CDR3 has 14 residues. In germline, CDR1 is SGHVS, CDR2 FQNEAQ. Looking up the rest from reference TRBV7-8 and TRBJ1-2 gives the full variable domain: GAGVSQSPRYKVAKRGQDVALRCDPISGHVSLFWYQQALGQGPEFLTYFQNEAQLDKSGLPSDRFFAERPEGSVSTLKIQRTQQEDSAVYLCASSLALLGTGYTFGSGTRLTVV.

This chain uses TRBV24-1 with TRBJ2-3; 8 bases map to TRBD1. CDR1 and CDR2 from the germline V gene are KGHDR and SFDVKD. The CDR3 is 15 residues long. Unmatched junction bases numbered 8, after V lost 5 bases and J lost 5 bases. The CDR3 here is CATSVGTGNKDTQYF. As DNA, the CDR3 is TGTGCCACCAGTGTAGGGACAGGAAATAAAGATACGCAGTATTTT.

The chain couples TRBV19 to TRBJ1-2, with no clear D. The CDR3 runs to 14 residues. Germline V gene sequence: CDR1 LNHDA, CDR2 SQIVND (reference sequence). Trimming took 5 bases from V and 4 from J, leaving 14 bases between them. CDR3 region: CASSPDNRIYGYTF. The CDR3 region has the DNA TGTGCCAGTAGTCCCGATAACCGTATCTATGGCTACACCTTC.

The V and J genes are TRBV5-1 and TRBJ2-1; 14 positions agree with TRBD2. Trimming cost V 4 bases and J 8 bases; bases outside gene matches: 5. CDR3 size: 15 residues. CDR1 SGHRS and CDR2 YFSETQ come from the germline V gene. CDR3 DNA sequence: TGCGCCAGCAGCATGGGACTAGCGGGAGTTTATGAGCAGTTCTTC. This encodes CASSMGLAGVYEQFF.

The rearrangement uses TRBV7-8 and TRBJ1-5, with no clear D. Germline V CDR1 and CDR2: SGHVS, FQNEAQ. The germline V and J ends were trimmed by 3 bases and 6 bases, with 9 bases remaining between them. This CDR3 spans 13 amino acids. The CDR3: CASSFGVGQPQHF. The DNA for the CDR3 is TGTGCCAGCAGCTTCGGTGTTGGTCAGCCCCAGCATTTT.

The genes are TRBV19 and TRBJ1-6; the D is unclear. Trimming pared 4 bases from V and 7 bases from J, leaving 8 bases between. The CDR3 consists of 13 residues. Germline loops: CDR1 LNHDA, CDR2 SQIVND (reference sequence). CDR3 sequence: CASSNLRNSPLHF. CDR3 DNA: TGTGCCAGTAGTAACCTCCGGAATTCACCCCTCCACTTT.

The chain is built from TRBV7-9 and TRBJ1-3, with D possibly being TRBD1 (5 bases). Germline CDR1 SEHNR, CDR2 FQNEAQ (reference sequence). CDR3 length equals 14 residues. Trimming removed 4 bases at V and 2 bases at J, with 9 bases between. The CDR3 loop reads CASSSWTPGNTIYF. In DNA form, the CDR3 reads TGTGCCAGCAGCTCCTGGACACCTGGAAACACCATATATTTT. The variable domain in full, with the rest retrieved from reference TRBV7-9 and TRBJ1-3, is DTGVSQNPRHKITKRGQNVTFRCDPISEHNRLYWYRQTLGQGPEFLTYFQNEAQLEKSRLLSDRFSAERPKGSFSTLEIQRTEQGDSAMYLCASSSWTPGNTIYFGEGSWLTVV.

The J gene is TRBJ2-1, the V gene TRBV24-1; no definite D call. Trimming took 7 bases from V and 9 from J, leaving 18 bases between them. The length of the CDR3 is 14 residues. Germline V gene sequence: CDR1 KGHDR, CDR2 SFDVKD. The CDR3: CATSPQGLDSEQFF. In DNA, the CDR3 is TGTGCCACCAGCCCCCAAGGTCTAGATAGTGAGCAGTTCTTC.

The chain has TRBV19 and TRBJ2-1; D might be TRBD1 or TRBD2, each matching 5 bases. CDR1 and CDR2 (germline): LNHDA, SQIVND (reference sequence). Trimming took off 0 bases at V and 8 bases at J, with 14 bases between the two ends. CDR3 length equals 15 residues. For the CDR3, the DNA is TGTGCCAGTAGTATAGATTCGGCTAGCAGGGATGAGCAGTTCTTC. Encoded protein: CASSIDSASRDEQFF.